This record covers a single T cell receptor beta chain. Its matching antigen is unknown. TCR beta cDNA was made by 5'RACE template switching with UMIs. TCRdb reprocessed the 5' RACE reads and stores each CDR3 protein as one record, lacking DNA. The sample's table shows 300,000 to 500,000 distinct CDR3 sequences. The data originate from a study of T cells expressing NK-cell markers. Study-level information: Beta-chain profiling covered CD3+CD56+NKG2C+, CD3+CD56+NKG2C- and CD3+CD56-NKG2C+ sorted subsets. Seven of eight sequenced donors tested HCMV-seropositive; one tested seronegative.

There are 13 residues in the CDR3. The germline gives CDR1 LNHDA, CDR2 SQIVND (reference sequence). Study findings and constraints: The study found dominant NKG2C+ clonotypes at roughly 1.0-7.0% of CD8+ T cells in several donors.

The sample consisted of blood T cells: a sorted CD56 or NKG2C T cell subset, CD4+ or CD8+ T cells, or bulk PBMC T cells (not recorded which). V is TRBV19 and J is TRBJ1-5; TCRdb selects TRBD1, and the lack of DNA leaves this call unchecked. This receptor was obtained from a woman aged 45-60 years in good health. This CDR3 reads CASSGDVYRAQHF.